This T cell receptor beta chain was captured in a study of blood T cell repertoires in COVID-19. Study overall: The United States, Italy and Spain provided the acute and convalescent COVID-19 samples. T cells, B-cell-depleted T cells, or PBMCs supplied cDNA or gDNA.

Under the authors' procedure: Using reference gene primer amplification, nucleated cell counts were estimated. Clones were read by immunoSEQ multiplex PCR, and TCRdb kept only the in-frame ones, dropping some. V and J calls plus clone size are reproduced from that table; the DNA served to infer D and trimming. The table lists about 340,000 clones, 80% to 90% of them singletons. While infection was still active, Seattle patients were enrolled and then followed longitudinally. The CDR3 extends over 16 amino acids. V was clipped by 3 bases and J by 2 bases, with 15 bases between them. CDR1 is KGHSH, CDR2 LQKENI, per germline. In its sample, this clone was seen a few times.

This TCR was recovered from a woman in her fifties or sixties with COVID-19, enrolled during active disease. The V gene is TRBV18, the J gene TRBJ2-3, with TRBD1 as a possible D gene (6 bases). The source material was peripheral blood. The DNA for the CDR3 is TGTGCCAGCTCACCGGTAAGGGGGTCCATCACAGATACGCAGTATTTT. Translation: CASSPVRGSITDTQYF.